Detailed here is one TCR beta chain. Its antigen remains unidentified. The data were obtained in a study of T cells in Graves' hyperthyroidism and ophthalmopathy. Study-wide findings and caveats: Ophthalmopathy was predicted by the model a median of roughly 6.6 months ahead of onset. A 13 V-J model separated ophthalmopathy from stable hyperthyroidism. Among clonotypes expanded in thyroid above 0.001, most were also found in blood.

Amplification targeted TCR beta CDR3 regions from RNA transcripts. HTBI primers were employed in a first-round RT-PCR of the TCR CDR3. TCRdb used MiXCR to reprocess the multiplex PCR reads, holding one entry per CDR3 protein. Of hundreds of thousands of distinct CDR3 sequences detected, about 20% appear once; the ten largest clones hold about 60%. Ophthalmopathy patients had moderate-to-severe active disease, CAS ≥3, NOSPECS ≥4, and disease duration under 3 months. The V end was cut by 3 bases, the J end by 8 bases, with 13 bases between. This CDR3 is built from 12 residues. CDR1 and CDR2 from the germline V gene are GTSNPN and SVGIG (reference sequence).

The sequence came from a man aged 30 to 45 with Graves' ophthalmopathy. The rearrangement links TRBV30 to TRBJ1-2, with D tentatively TRBD1 (6 bases). The source material was blood. In DNA form, the CDR3 reads TGTGCCTGGAGCCCCGGGGGCATCGGCTACACCTTC. Protein sequence: CAWSPGGIGYTF.